These 21 T cell receptor beta chains originate from one sample sequenced in a study of T cells after yellow fever vaccination. TCRdb called the 5' RACE reads again in MiXCR, with one record for every CDR3 protein. The sample carries some 670,000 distinct CDR3 sequences, 9% to 15% recorded once. This specimen was PBMCs, taken on the day of the yellow fever booster vaccination. The receptors were sampled from a man in his thirties or forties who received the YFV17D yellow fever vaccine.

This rearrangement joins TRBV4-3 to TRBJ2-3; D remains unclear. The V gene lost 4 bases and the J gene lost 1 base, with 12 bases spanning the gap. The CDR3 extends over 15 amino acids. Germline V gene lookup returns CDR1 LGHNA and CDR2 YSLEER. The CDR3 region is CASSPTGSGTDTQYF. DNA for the CDR3: TGCGCCAGCAGCCCGACGGGTTCGGGCACAGATACGCAGTATTTT.

The genes are TRBV19 and TRBJ2-1; a possible D gene is TRBD1 (5 bases). V was trimmed by 3 bases and J by 3 bases, leaving 24 bases between them. Germline CDR1 and CDR2: LNHDA and SQIVND (reference sequence). The CDR3 contains 19 residues. CDR3: CASSILLPSPGRVYNEQFF. Written as DNA, the CDR3 is TGTGCCAGTAGTATCCTTCTCCCGAGCCCGGGCAGGGTCTACAATGAGCAGTTCTTC.

J is TRBJ2-2 and V is TRBV20-1; 9 nucleotides line up with TRBD2. The CDR3 loop spans 16 amino acids. With V trimmed by 0 bases and J by 5 bases, 7 bases remained unmatched. Germline CDR1 DFQATT, CDR2 SNEGSKA (reference sequence). CDR3 DNA sequence: TGCAGTGCTAGAGATGTGGCGGGAGGGGAAACCGGGGAGCTGTTTTTT. Translating it yields CSARDVAGGETGELFF.

This clonotype was seen only a few times. J is TRBJ2-7 and V is TRBV12-3 or TRBV12-4; 7 bases align to TRBD2. V gave up 6 bases and J gave up 3 bases; unmatched junction bases: 5. This CDR3 has 13 amino acids. Written as DNA, the CDR3 is TGTGCCAGCAGCAGGGACTACCTCTACGAGCAGTACTTC. This gives the protein CASSRDYLYEQYF.

The table lists this clonotype with a few counts. The J gene is TRBJ2-7, the V gene TRBV9; D is perhaps TRBD1 (5 bases). The germline gives CDR1 SGDLS, CDR2 YYNGEE. V was trimmed by 0 bases and J by 3 bases, leaving 7 bases between them. This CDR3 is built from 13 residues. The CDR3 DNA is TGTGCCAGCAGCGTAGCGCAGGGCTACGAGCAGTACTTC. Translating it yields CASSVAQGYEQYF.

The chain recombines TRBV5-1 with TRBJ2-1; 13 nucleotides align to TRBD2. Germline V gene sequence: CDR1 SGHRS, CDR2 YFSETQ. The CDR3 is made up of 16 amino acids. The V gene end was trimmed by 3 bases and the J gene end by 9 bases; junction bases not matched to a gene: 9. CDR3 sequence (DNA): TGCGCCAGCAGCTCGCGAGGACTAGCGGGAGATGGTGAGCAGTTCTTC. It codes for CASSSRGLAGDGEQFF.

This clonotype has more than one count but fewer than ten. The J gene is TRBJ1-1, the V gene TRBV6-5, with TRBD1 as a possible D gene (6 bases). Germline V gives CDR1 MNHEY, CDR2 SVGAGI. V was pared by 1 base and J by 4 bases, with 7 bases between. The length of the CDR3 is 13 residues. The CDR3 nucleotides read TGTGCCAGCAGTTACTTGGGGGCCACTGAAGCTTTCTTT. Protein sequence: CASSYLGATEAFF.

This clonotype was counted between two and nine times. The CDR3 protein is CAWSVRERGKGYTF. Here the CDR3 DNA reads TGTGCCTGGAGTGTCCGGGAGCGGGGTAAAGGCTACACCTTC. The chain carries TRBV30 and TRBJ1-2; D gene ambiguous. CDR1 and CDR2 from the germline V gene are GTSNPN and SVGIG (reference sequence). There are 14 residues in the CDR3. The V end lost 0 bases, the J end lost 8 bases, and 16 bases lay between the germline ends.

This clonotype was detected only a few times. V is TRBV19 and J is TRBJ2-1; D perhaps matches TRBD1 (6 bases). The CDR3 covers 15 residues. Germline V gene data show CDR1 as LNHDA and CDR2 as SQIVND (reference sequence). V was shortened by 5 bases and J by 9 bases, with 20 bases between the two germline ends. The CDR3, as DNA: TGTGCCAGTAGTCAGTATGACAGGTATGTGGCTGAGCAGTTCTTC. It codes for CASSQYDRYVAEQFF.

In its sample, this clonotype was seen many times. The CDR3 here is CASSLGGRTENEQFF. Here the CDR3 DNA reads TGCGCCAGCAGCTTAGGCGGGAGGACTGAAAATGAGCAGTTCTTC. The chain has TRBV5-1 and TRBJ2-1; 8 bases align to TRBD2. The CDR3 consists of 15 residues. Trimming cost V 2 bases and J 7 bases; bases outside gene matches: 8. Germline-derived CDR1 and CDR2 are SGHRS and YFSETQ.

In regard to this clonotype: It may be a read error: a sequence one base away is much more abundant. The V call is TRBV28, the J call TRBJ2-3; 7 positions match TRBD2. The V gene's germline CDR1 is MDHEN and CDR2 SYDVKM. J lost 4 bases, V lost 7 bases, and 5 bases had no gene match. The CDR3 spans 13 residues. CDR3 nucleotides: TGTGCCAGCATGGCGGGAGCGGCAGATACGCAGTATTTT. Translated, it gives CASMAGAADTQYF.

The chain joins TRBV29-1 to TRBJ2-3; D unresolved. CDR1 is SQVTM and CDR2 is ANQGSEA in the germline V gene. V lost 7 bases to trimming and J lost 0 bases, with 5 bases between them. CDR3 length: 11 amino acids. CDR3 in amino acids: CSGHSTDTQYF. CDR3 coding DNA: TGCAGCGGTCATAGCACAGATACGCAGTATTTT.

The chain carries TRBV20-1 and TRBJ2-3; D is uncertain. Germline V gene lookup returns CDR1 DFQATT and CDR2 SNEGSKA (reference sequence). The CDR3 covers 14 residues. V lost 0 bases and J 1 base, leaving 8 bases between the germline ends. The CDR3 bases are TGCAGTGCTAGAGATATCCGGGGCACAGATACGCAGTATTTT. It yields the protein CSARDIRGTDTQYF.

This clonotype was found a few times. V usage is TRBV5-4 and J usage is TRBJ2-1; 12 nucleotides line up with TRBD2. The CDR3 extends over 17 amino acids. J gave up 0 bases and V 6 bases, and 7 bases lay outside the gene matches. Germline V gives CDR1 SGHNT, CDR2 YYREEE (reference sequence). Written as DNA, the CDR3 is TGTGCCAGCAACTACCTAGCGGGGGGGAGCTCCTACAATGAGCAGTTCTTC. Its protein is CASNYLAGGSSYNEQFF.

The J gene is TRBJ2-1, the V gene TRBV9; maybe TRBD1 (6 bases). Germline V gene sequence: CDR1 SGDLS, CDR2 YYNGEE. The germline V and J ends were trimmed by 0 bases and 6 bases, with 16 bases remaining between them. CDR3 length: 16 residues. CDR3 region: CASSVVGDTKINEQFF. Written as DNA, the CDR3 is TGTGCCAGCAGCGTAGTTGGGGACACCAAGATCAATGAGCAGTTCTTC.

This sequence joins TRBV20-1 and TRBJ2-7; 11 positions agree with TRBD1. Looked up from germline, CDR1 is DFQATT and CDR2 is SNEGSKA (reference sequence). The V and J ends lost 3 bases and 3 bases, in that order; junction bases with no gene match: 7. CDR3 length: 15 residues. This CDR3 is CSARGGTGGSYEQYF. The CDR3 nucleotides are TGCAGTGCTAGGGGGGGGACAGGGGGTAGCTACGAGCAGTACTTC.

V usage is TRBV2 and J usage is TRBJ2-5; the D gene could be TRBD1 or TRBD2 (5 bases each). Germline assignment: CDR1 SNHLY and CDR2 FYNNEI. Trimming shortened V by 3 bases and J by 4 bases, and 9 bases separated the two germline ends. The CDR3 is 13 residues long. The CDR3 is CASSDGGGETQYF. CDR3 DNA sequence: TGTGCCAGCAGTGACGGTGGGGGAGAGACCCAGTACTTC.

The table lists this clonotype with a few counts. This sequence joins TRBV5-1 and TRBJ2-7, with D perhaps matching TRBD1 or TRBD2 (5 bases each). The CDR3 runs to 15 residues. In germline, CDR1 is SGHRS, CDR2 YFSETQ. V lost 2 bases and J lost 3, with 15 bases in between. CDR3 coding DNA: TGCGCCAGCAGCTTCCGGGCAGGGACCCACTACGAGCAGTACTTC. This sequence encodes CASSFRAGTHYEQYF.

CDR3 nucleotide sequence: TGTGCCAGCAGCTTCGCGGCCAGCGGGAGTGATACCGGGGAGCTGTTTTTT. Amino acids: CASSFAASGSDTGELFF. This chain uses TRBV7-2 with TRBJ2-2; 8 bases are shared with TRBD2. CDR3 length: 17 amino acids. V was clipped by 3 bases and J by 5 bases; unmatched bases: 11. CDR1 SGHTA and CDR2 FQGNSA come from the germline V gene.

This clonotype was counted a few times. The chain carries TRBV19 and TRBJ2-3; 7 nucleotides match TRBD1. This CDR3 has 14 amino acids. Trimming took 4 bases from V and 3 from J; bases not matched to a gene: 4. Germline V gene lookup returns CDR1 LNHDA and CDR2 SQIVND (reference sequence). The chain's CDR3 is CASSRDRVTDTQYF. The CDR3 nucleotides read TGTGCCAGTAGTAGAGACAGGGTGACAGATACGCAGTATTTT.

This CDR3 reads CSVEEDTQYF. The CDR3 DNA reads as TGCAGCGTTGAGGAAGATACGCAGTATTTT. The V gene is TRBV29-1, the J gene TRBJ2-3; no definite D call. The CDR3 totals 10 residues. Looked up from germline, CDR1 is SQVTM and CDR2 is ANQGSEA. V dropped 3 bases and J dropped 5 bases, with 3 bases sitting between them.